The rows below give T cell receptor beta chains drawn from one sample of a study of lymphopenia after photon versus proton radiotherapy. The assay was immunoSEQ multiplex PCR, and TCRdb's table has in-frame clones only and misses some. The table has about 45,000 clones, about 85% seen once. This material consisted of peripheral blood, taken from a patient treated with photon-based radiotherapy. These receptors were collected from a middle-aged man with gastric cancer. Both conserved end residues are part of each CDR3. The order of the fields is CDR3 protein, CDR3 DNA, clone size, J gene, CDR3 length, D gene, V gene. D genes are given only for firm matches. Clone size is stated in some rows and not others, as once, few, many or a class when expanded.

CDR3: CASRAFEGENSPLHF
DNA: TGTGCCAGCAGAGCCTTCGAAGGTGAAAATTCACCCCTCCACTTT
size: -
J: TRBJ1-6
length: 15
D: -
V: TRBV25-1

CDR3: CASSFGGSYEQYF
DNA: TGTGCCAGCAGCTTCGGGGGTTCCTACGAGCAGTACTTC
size: -
J: TRBJ2-7
length: 13
D: -
V: TRBV5-5

CDR3: CASSHPGLSDTQYF
DNA: TGCGCCAGCAGCCATCCCGGGCTGTCAGATACGCAGTATTTT
size: -
J: TRBJ2-3
length: 14
D: -
V: TRBV4-1

CDR3: CASSQPGRDKGGEKLFF
DNA: TGCGCCAGCAGCCAACCTGGCCGGGACAAGGGAGGGGAAAAACTGTTTTTT
size: -
J: TRBJ1-4
length: 17
D: -
V: TRBV4-1

CDR3: CAWSLGPTNEKLFF
DNA: TGTGCCTGGAGCCTCGGGCCTACTAATGAAAAACTGTTTTTT
size: -
J: TRBJ1-4
length: 14
D: -
V: TRBV30

CDR3: CASSEAGSKRVATNEKLFF
DNA: TGTGCCAGCAGTGAAGCCGGTTCGAAACGGGTTGCAACTAATGAAAAACTGTTTTTT
size: -
J: TRBJ1-4
length: 19
D: -
V: TRBV6-1

CDR3: CAITGDTSNTEAFF
DNA: TGTGCCATCACAGGGGACACCTCGAACACTGAAGCTTTCTTT
size: -
J: TRBJ1-1
length: 14
D: -
V: TRBV10-3

CDR3: CASSALGTGELFF
DNA: TGCGCCAGCTCGGCGCTTGGGACCGGGGAGCTGTTTTTT
size: -
J: TRBJ2-2
length: 13
D: -
V: TRBV5-1

CDR3: CASSSGGGPEAFF
DNA: TGTGCCAGCAGCTCCGGAGGGGGCCCTGAAGCTTTCTTT
size: -
J: TRBJ1-1
length: 13
D: TRBD1
V: TRBV7-3

CDR3: CASRTGRGSQGNTIYF
DNA: TGTGCCAGCAGAACCGGCAGGGGGTCGCAAGGAAACACCATATATTTT
size: -
J: TRBJ1-3
length: 16
D: TRBD1
V: TRBV6-6

CDR3: CASRAAGGGGYTF
DNA: TGTGCCAGCAGGGCAGCAGGAGGAGGGGGCTACACCTTC
size: -
J: TRBJ1-2
length: 13
D: -
V: TRBV27

CDR3: CASSLGSSGVYQETQYF
DNA: TGTGCCAGCAGTTTAGGGTCTAGCGGGGTGTACCAAGAGACCCAGTACTTC
size: -
J: TRBJ2-5
length: 17
D: TRBD2
V: TRBV27

CDR3: CASSFGGNTEAFF
DNA: TGTGCCAGCAGCTTTGGGGGGAACACTGAAGCTTTCTTT
size: -
J: TRBJ1-1
length: 13
D: -
V: TRBV11-1

CDR3: CASSLVGLGQPQHF
DNA: TGTGCCAGCAGCTTAGTTGGGTTAGGTCAGCCCCAGCATTTT
size: -
J: TRBJ1-5
length: 14
D: -
V: TRBV7-2

CDR3: CASSWNRVTISGANVLTF
DNA: TGTGCCAGCAGCTGGAACAGGGTAACTATCTCTGGGGCCAACGTCCTGACTTTC
size: once
J: TRBJ2-6
length: 18
D: -
V: TRBV11-2

CDR3: CAWDDGGRRGYEQYF
DNA: TGTGCCTGGGATGACGGAGGCAGGAGAGGATACGAGCAGTACTTC
size: -
J: TRBJ2-7
length: 15
D: -
V: TRBV30